A selection of T cell receptor beta chains follows, all from one sample in a study of blood T cell repertoires in COVID-19. Repertoires were generated with immunoSEQ multiplex PCR, while TCRdb's copy carries only in-frame clones and drops some. This table holds 200,000 to 250,000 clones, 75% to 90% found once. The sequencing sample was made of peripheral blood. The receptor set was obtained from a woman at least 80 years old with COVID-19, enrolled during active disease. The CDR3 runs from the conserved cysteine through the conserved F or W. D genes are given only for firm matches. For some rows the clone size is stated as once, few or many, or as a class when expanded; others skip it.

j_call v_call clone_size d_call cdr3_nt cdr3_aa
TRBJ2-1 TRBV28 . . TGTGCCAGCAGGCGACCTCAGGGCTACAATGAGCAGTTCTTC CASRRPQGYNEQFF
TRBJ2-3 TRBV19 . . TGTGCCAGTAGTGCACCGACATTAGGCACAGATACGCAGTATTTT CASSAPTLGTDTQYF
TRBJ1-2 TRBV15 . . TGTGCCACCAGCAGAGATCAAGGCAGGGGCCTTGATGGCTACACCTTC CATSRDQGRGLDGYTF
TRBJ2-3 TRBV18 . TRBD2 TGTGCCAGCTCACCGTACATAGCGGGGGGACGCACAGATACGCAGTATTTT CASSPYIAGGRTDTQYF
TRBJ2-5 TRBV12-5 . TRBD1 TGTGCTAGTGGTTTGGTACGGACAGGGGGCGCGTGGGAGACCCAGTACTTC CASGLVRTGGAWETQYF
TRBJ1-2 TRBV11-2 once TRBD1 TGTGCCAGCAGAGCTACAGGGGGCGCGGGCTACACCTTC CASRATGGAGYTF
TRBJ1-1 TRBV29-1 . TRBD1 TGCAGCGTAAGACAGGGTGACACTGAAGCTTTCTTT CSVRQGDTEAFF
TRBJ2-7 TRBV4-2 . . TGTGCCAGCAGCCAAGGCTTTCCGGACAGTAGCTACGAGCAGTACTTC CASSQGFPDSSYEQYF
TRBJ2-7 TRBV28 . . TGTGCCAGCGGGTCCCGGGCCTACGAGCAGTACTTC CASGSRAYEQYF
TRBJ1-1 TRBV18 . . TGTGCCAGCTCACCAATTGGCAGCACAGTTGAAGCTTTCTTT CASSPIGSTVEAFF
TRBJ1-3 TRBV6-5 . . TGTGCCAGCAGTCCCTCTCCGCCGGAGTACACCATATATTTT CASSPSPPEYTIYF
TRBJ1-1 TRBV19 . . TGTGCCAGTATTTCGGCAGGAATGAACACTGAAGCTTTCTTT CASISAGMNTEAFF
TRBJ2-7 TRBV6-6 . TRBD2 TGTGCCAGCAGCCGCACGACTAGCGGGAGGGTCGACGAGCAGTACTTC CASSRTTSGRVDEQYF
TRBJ1-4 TRBV19 . . TGTGCCAGTAGTATGGGGGGGCGGCGGGAAAAACTGTTTTTT CASSMGGRREKLFF
TRBJ1-2 TRBV30 . . TGTGCCTGGAGTGTGGCATCTAACTATGGCTACACCTTC CAWSVASNYGYTF
TRBJ2-1 TRBV4-2 . TRBD2 TGTGCCAGCAGCCAAGTCAGGTCACTAGCGGGAGGGCCGGTAGATGAGCAGTTCTTC CASSQVRSLAGGPVDEQFF
TRBJ1-3 TRBV5-6 once . TGTGCCAGCAGCTTGGGCAGGCCCATCTCTGGAAACACCATATATTTT CASSLGRPISGNTIYF
TRBJ2-1 TRBV4-2 few TRBD1 TGTGCCAGCAGCCAAGTTGGTGGACAGGGGTTTAACAATGAGCAGTTCTTC CASSQVGGQGFNNEQFF
TRBJ1-1 TRBV11-2 . . TGTGCCAGCAGCTTCAGACAGGCGAACACTGAAGCTTTCTTT CASSFRQANTEAFF
TRBJ1-4 TRBV7-6 few . TGTGCCAGCAGCCCTTGGGCAACTGGAGGGAGCGGTGAAAAACTGTTTTTT CASSPWATGGSGEKLFF
TRBJ2-1 TRBV30 . TRBD2 TGTGCCTGGAGCGGGGGGACTAGCGGGTTGAGCTCCTACAATGAGCAGTTCTTC CAWSGGTSGLSSYNEQFF
TRBJ2-1 TRBV4-2 . TRBD2 TGTGCCAGCAGCCAAGGACTAGCGGGGGGGGTAACAAATGAGCAGTTCTTC CASSQGLAGGVTNEQFF
TRBJ2-7 TRBV5-6 . TRBD2 TGTGCCAGCAGCTTATTAGCGGGAGGTTCCTACGAGCAGTACTTC CASSLLAGGSYEQYF
TRBJ2-1 TRBV5-1 few TRBD2 TGCGCCAGCAGCTCCGAGACTAGCGGGAGCAATGAGCAGTTCTTC CASSSETSGSNEQFF
TRBJ2-2 TRBV19 once TRBD1 TGTGCCAGTAGTATGCCCCCATCTGACAGGGGTAACACCGGGGAGCTGTTTTTT CASSMPPSDRGNTGELFF
TRBJ1-3 TRBV4-2 . TRBD1 TGTGCCAGCAGCCAAGAAAGGGGGACAGGGGATTATGCTGGAAACACCATATATTTT CASSQERGTGDYAGNTIYF
TRBJ1-3 TRBV25-1 . . TGTGCCAGCAGTGAATCCGGGATCTCTGGAAACACCATATATTTT CASSESGISGNTIYF
TRBJ2-1 TRBV15 . TRBD2 TGTGCCAGCAGCAGAGGGCTACTAGCGGGAGGAAAAGATGAGCAGTTCTTC CASSRGLLAGGKDEQFF